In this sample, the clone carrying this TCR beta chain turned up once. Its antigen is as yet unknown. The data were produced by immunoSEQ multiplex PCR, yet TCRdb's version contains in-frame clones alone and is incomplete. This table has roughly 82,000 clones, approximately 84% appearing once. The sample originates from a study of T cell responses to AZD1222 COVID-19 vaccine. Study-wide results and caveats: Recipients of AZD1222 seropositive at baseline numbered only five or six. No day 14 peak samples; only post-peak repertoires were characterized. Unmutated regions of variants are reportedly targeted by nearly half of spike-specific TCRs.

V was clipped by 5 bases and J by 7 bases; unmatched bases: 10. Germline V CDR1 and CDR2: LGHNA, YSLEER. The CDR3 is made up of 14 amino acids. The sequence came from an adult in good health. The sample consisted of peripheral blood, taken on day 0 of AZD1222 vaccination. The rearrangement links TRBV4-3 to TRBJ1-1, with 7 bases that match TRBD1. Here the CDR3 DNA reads TGCGCCAGCAGCTTGACAGGGATAACCTTTGAAGCTTTCTTT. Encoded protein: CASSLTGITFEAFF.